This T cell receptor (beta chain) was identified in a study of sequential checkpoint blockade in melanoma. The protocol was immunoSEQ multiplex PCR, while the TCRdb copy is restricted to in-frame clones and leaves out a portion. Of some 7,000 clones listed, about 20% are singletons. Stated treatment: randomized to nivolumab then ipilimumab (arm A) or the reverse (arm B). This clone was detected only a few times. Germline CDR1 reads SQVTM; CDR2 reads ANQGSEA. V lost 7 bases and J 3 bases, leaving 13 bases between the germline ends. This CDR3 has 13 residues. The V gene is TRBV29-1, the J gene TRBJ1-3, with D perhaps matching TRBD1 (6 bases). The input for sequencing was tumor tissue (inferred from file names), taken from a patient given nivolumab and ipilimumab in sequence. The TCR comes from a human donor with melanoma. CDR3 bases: TGCAGCGCCGAGGGGGAGATTGGAAACACCATATATTTT. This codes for CSAEGEIGNTIYF.